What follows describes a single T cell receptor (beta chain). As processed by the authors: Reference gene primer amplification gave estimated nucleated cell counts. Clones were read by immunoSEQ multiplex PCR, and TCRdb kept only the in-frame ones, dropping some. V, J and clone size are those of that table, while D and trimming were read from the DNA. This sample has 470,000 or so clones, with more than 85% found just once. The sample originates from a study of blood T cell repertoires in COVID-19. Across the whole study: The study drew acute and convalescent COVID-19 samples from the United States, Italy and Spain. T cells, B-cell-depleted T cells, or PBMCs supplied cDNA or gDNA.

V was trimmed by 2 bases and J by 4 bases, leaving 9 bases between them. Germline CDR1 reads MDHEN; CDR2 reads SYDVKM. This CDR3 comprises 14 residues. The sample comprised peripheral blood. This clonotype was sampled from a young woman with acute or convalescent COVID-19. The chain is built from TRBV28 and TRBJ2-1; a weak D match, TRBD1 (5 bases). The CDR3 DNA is TGTGCCAGCAGTTTAGCGGACACGTACAATGAGCAGTTCTTC. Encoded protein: CASSLADTYNEQFF.